Listed below are T cell receptor beta chains from one sample, sequenced in a study of T cell responses to AZD1222 COVID-19 vaccine. The table came from immunoSEQ multiplex PCR; TCRdb's copy has only in-frame clones and leaves some out. The table records roughly 200,000 clones, roughly 90% of them present only once. The sample in question was peripheral blood, obtained 28 days after the second AZD1222 dose. The receptor source for this set is an adult who received the AZD1222 COVID-19 vaccine. Each CDR3 is given with its conserved first and last residue. The order of the fields is CDR3 protein, CDR3 DNA, J gene, clone size, V gene, D gene. D genes are given only for firm matches. Size values are once, few and many counts, or a class for expanded clones, and some rows have none.

CASTPGTEGQPQHF,TGTGCCAGCACTCCCGGGACAGAGGGTCAGCCCCAGCATTTT,TRBJ1-5,.,TRBV28,TRBD1
CASSRKTSTAYEQYF,TGTGCCAGCAGCCGCAAGACTAGCACAGCATACGAGCAGTACTTC,TRBJ2-7,.,TRBV3-1/TRBV3-2,TRBD2
CASSPGPYNQPQHF,TGTGCCAGCAGTCCGGGACCTTACAATCAGCCCCAGCATTTT,TRBJ1-5,once,TRBV6-5,.
CASSLERGYGYTF,TGTGCCAGCAGTTTAGAGAGGGGCTATGGCTACACCTTC,TRBJ1-2,.,TRBV12-3/TRBV12-4,.
CATSASGTNYEQYF,TGTGCCACCAGTGCCTCCGGGACTAACTACGAGCAGTACTTC,TRBJ2-7,.,TRBV24-1,TRBD2
CASSLGPPTSGRGEQYF,TGTGCCAGCAGTTTGGGGCCTCCGACTAGCGGGAGGGGTGAGCAGTACTTC,TRBJ2-7,.,TRBV28,TRBD2
CASSQGETEVGNYGYTF,TGCGCCAGCAGCCAGGGGGAGACGGAGGTAGGGAACTATGGCTACACCTTC,TRBJ1-2,.,TRBV4-1,.
CASPNPRTGPRQETQYF,TGTGCCAGCCCCAACCCTAGGACAGGGCCAAGGCAAGAGACCCAGTACTTC,TRBJ2-5,.,TRBV21-1,.
CASSFQRSPTDTQYF,TGTGCCAGCAGCTTCCAGCGGAGCCCCACAGATACGCAGTATTTT,TRBJ2-3,.,TRBV3-1/TRBV3-2,.
CASSRADVETQYF,TGTGCCAGCAGTAGAGCTGATGTGGAGACCCAGTACTTC,TRBJ2-5,.,TRBV28,.
CASSATIGGDEQFF,TGTGCCAGCAGCGCTACTATTGGCGGCGATGAGCAGTTCTTC,TRBJ2-1,.,TRBV11-2,.
CATSDPRTGRETQYF,TGTGCCACCAGTGACCCCCGGACAGGAAGAGAGACCCAGTACTTC,TRBJ2-5,.,TRBV24-1,TRBD1
CASSQEGRGSGEQYF,TGCGCCAGCAGCCAAGAGGGCAGGGGGTCGGGTGAGCAGTACTTC,TRBJ2-7,.,TRBV4-1,TRBD1
CASWRASGSAEQFF,TGTGCCAGCTGGAGGGCTAGCGGGAGCGCTGAGCAGTTCTTC,TRBJ2-1,.,TRBV6-5,TRBD2
CASSPQKGITGELFF,TGTGCCAGCTCACCACAAAAGGGAATCACCGGGGAGCTGTTTTTT,TRBJ2-2,once,TRBV18,.
CASSLDRPGFYEQYF,TGTGCCAGCAGCTTAGACCGGCCCGGGTTCTACGAGCAGTACTTC,TRBJ2-7,.,TRBV11-3,.
CASLQGGGTEAFF,TGTGCCAGTCTCCAGGGTGGGGGCACTGAAGCTTTCTTT,TRBJ1-1,.,TRBV19,.
CASSLTPGRGQETQYF,TGCGCCAGCAGCTTGACCCCCGGGAGGGGCCAAGAGACCCAGTACTTC,TRBJ2-5,.,TRBV5-1,TRBD2
CATLNPGSHTEAFF,TGTGCCACCCTCAACCCCGGCAGTCACACTGAAGCTTTCTTT,TRBJ1-1,.,TRBV28,.
CASTLEIYSHEQYF,TGTGCCAGCACTTTGGAGATCTACTCCCACGAGCAGTACTTC,TRBJ2-7,.,TRBV28,.
CASSSITGVGELFF,TGTGCCAGCAGTTCGATAACAGGGGTCGGGGAGCTGTTTTTT,TRBJ2-2,.,TRBV11-3,TRBD1
CAISVQGLNYGYTF,TGTGCCATCAGTGTACAGGGGTTAAACTATGGCTACACCTTC,TRBJ1-2,.,TRBV10-3,TRBD1
CASSKVRDEVYGYTF,TGTGCCAGCAGCAAAGTCAGGGACGAAGTCTACGGCTACACCTTC,TRBJ1-2,.,TRBV21-1,.
CAWSGVAYNEQFF,TGTGCCTGGAGCGGGGTAGCCTACAATGAGCAGTTCTTC,TRBJ2-1,.,TRBV30,.
CASSPRAQNSPLHF,TGTGCCAGCAGTCCTCGGGCCCAAAATTCACCCCTCCACTTT,TRBJ1-6,.,TRBV6-4,.
CASSSGGSGTAYEQYF,TGCGCCAGCAGCTCCGGCGGTAGCGGGACCGCCTACGAGCAGTACTTC,TRBJ2-7,.,TRBV5-1,TRBD2
CAWSPGQGREQYF,TGTGCCTGGAGTCCGGGACAGGGGCGGGAGCAGTACTTC,TRBJ2-7,.,TRBV30,TRBD1
CASSVVSNTGELFF,TGTGCCAGCAGCGTAGTCTCGAACACCGGGGAGCTGTTTTTT,TRBJ2-2,.,TRBV7-2,.
CASSQDPTRYEQYF,TGCGCCAGCAGCCAAGATCCTACCAGGTACGAGCAGTACTTC,TRBJ2-7,.,TRBV4-3,.
CASSLGAPTYGYTF,TGCGCCAGCAGCTTGGGCGCTCCTACATATGGCTACACCTTC,TRBJ1-2,.,TRBV5-1,.
CASSLPLYYGYTF,TGTGCCAGTAGTCTACCCCTCTATTATGGCTACACCTTC,TRBJ1-2,.,TRBV19,.